This T cell receptor (beta chain) was recorded in a study of blood T cell repertoires in COVID-19. Study-wide background: The United States, Italy and Spain provided the acute and convalescent COVID-19 samples. Sample material is recorded as cDNA or gDNA derived from T cells, B-cell-depleted T cells, or PBMCs.

In the authors' workflow: Nucleated cell number was recorded as an estimate derived from reference gene primer amplification. Sequencing was performed with immunoSEQ multiplex PCR; in TCRdb, only in-frame clones are kept and a portion is missing. Clone size and V and J calls were adopted from that table, with D and trimming inferred from the DNA. The sample holds some 170,000 clones, more than 85% seen once. The V gene lost 7 bases and the J gene lost 1 base, with 20 bases spanning the gap. Germline V CDR1 and CDR2: LNHDA, SQIVND (reference sequence). CDR3 length: 17 residues. V is TRBV19 and J is TRBJ2-1; maybe TRBD1 (5 bases). The sequence was collected from a human donor with acute COVID-19. The donor label of this sample is uncertain. Material: PBMCs or T cells enriched from blood (not recorded which). The CDR3 protein is CASTLRGRTDSYNEQFF. The CDR3, as DNA: TGTGCCAGTACCCTTAGGGGTCGGACCGATTCCTACAATGAGCAGTTCTTC.